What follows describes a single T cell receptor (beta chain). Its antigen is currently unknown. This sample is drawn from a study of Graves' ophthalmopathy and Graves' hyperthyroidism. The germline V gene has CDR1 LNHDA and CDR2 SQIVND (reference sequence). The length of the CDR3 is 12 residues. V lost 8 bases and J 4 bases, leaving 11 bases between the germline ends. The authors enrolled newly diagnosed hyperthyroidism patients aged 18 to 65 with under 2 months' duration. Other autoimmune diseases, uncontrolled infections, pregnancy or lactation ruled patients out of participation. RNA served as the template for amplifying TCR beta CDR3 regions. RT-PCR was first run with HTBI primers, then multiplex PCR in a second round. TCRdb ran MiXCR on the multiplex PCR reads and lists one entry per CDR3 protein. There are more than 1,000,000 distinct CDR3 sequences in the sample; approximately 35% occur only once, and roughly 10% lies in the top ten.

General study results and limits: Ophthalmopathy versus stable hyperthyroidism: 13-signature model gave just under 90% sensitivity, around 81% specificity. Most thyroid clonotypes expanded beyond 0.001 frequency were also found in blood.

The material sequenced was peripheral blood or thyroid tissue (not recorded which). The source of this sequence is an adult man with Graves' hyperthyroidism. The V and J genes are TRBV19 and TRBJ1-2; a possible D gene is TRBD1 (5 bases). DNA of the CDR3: TGTGCCAGTGGTCGACAGTTCTATGGCTACACCTTC. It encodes CASGRQFYGYTF.